This T cell receptor (beta chain) was identified in a study of cytomegalovirus exposure and HLA in healthy donors. V dropped 6 bases and J dropped 5; count of bases not matched to a gene: 10. Germline assignment: CDR1 SNHLY and CDR2 FYNNEI. CDR3 length: 15 residues. PCR amplification relied on 60 Vbeta primers (plus 13 Jbeta primers). Method: immunoSEQ multiplex PCR; TCRdb's copy keeps in-frame clones and lacks some. This sample has some 120,000 clones, with 73% found just once. The chain carries TRBV2 and TRBJ1-2; 9 bases map to TRBD1. The receptor was derived from a middle-aged woman in good health and CMV-seropositive. Sequences were obtained from PBMCs. CDR3: CASRGQGYLWYGYTF. The CDR3 DNA sequence: TGTGCCAGCAGGGGACAGGGTTATCTATGGTATGGCTACACCTTC.